This T cell receptor beta chain was sequenced for a study of spatial heterogeneity in lung cancer (dated by TCRdb to between 2018 and 2021). Study-level background: Beta-chain transcripts were consistently detected in greater numbers than alpha-chain transcripts, which likely reflects a higher abundance of beta-chain transcripts. In the raw uncorrected reads, each unique combination of TCR and UMI appeared on average more than ten times. In non-small cell lung cancer, the study made a quantitative comparison of TCR alpha and beta repertoires among multiple tumor regions, matched nontumor lung and blood. TCR repertoire features were related to nonsynonymous mutation counts determined by whole-exome sequencing of tumor tissue. Both alpha and beta chains were TCR-sequenced in approximately 200 tumor regions, about 64 matched nontumor lung samples and approximately 50 PBMC samples obtained at surgery.

Beyond this particular receptor, the publication reports: Additional single-cell paired TCR alpha and beta sequencing was considered necessary to confirm, at a functional level, the hypothesis that regional TCRs recognize regional mutations. Ubiquitous expanded tumor TCRs showed up in blood more often at tumor resection than at routine follow-up.

The library was made by 5' RACE. The data were produced on a NextSeq 500. In the TCR library protocol, a unique molecular identifier was attached to each TCR cDNA molecule so that PCR and sequencing errors could be corrected. The authors' analysis ran thus. TCR identification, UMI-based error correction and CDR3 extraction were performed with Decombinator tools. TCRs above a frequency of 2 per 1,000, corresponding to the top 1% of the tumor frequency distribution, were defined as expanded. Rényi diversity was computed with the R vegan package after subsampling each repertoire 100 times to 5,000 TCRs. CDR3 similarity networks were built from amino acid triplet string-kernel similarity, connecting CDR3s with pairwise similarity above 0.82. TCRdb reran the public reads through fastp at Q25 and MiXCR, keeping productive beta chains. Each record represents a unique CDR3 protein, reported with the most common genes and DNA among its rows. TCRdb's processing, not the authors' own work, is the source of the V and J calls. For this sample the table gives around 24,000 distinct CDR3 sequences, of which roughly 13% were detected only once. The ten largest clones take up about 25% of the sample.

The intended sense of this specimen's time point label: sample taken at primary tumor resection. Whole RNA extracted from tumor and nontumor lung tissue, or from cryopreserved PBMC samples, was used for TCR sequencing without cell sorting. Samples were obtained from about 75 patients with early-stage, untreated non-small cell lung cancer from the lung TRACERx cohort. Patients were selected for TCR sequencing only if sufficient RNA was available from at least two tumor regions. V is reduced by 7 bases and J by 1 base, leaving a spacing of 13 bases between them. CDR3 length: 14 amino acids, cysteine to phenylalanine. The entry retains the CDR3 DNA only, 42 bases that are in frame from base 1. CDR1 and CDR2 (MNHEY, SVGEGT) derive from the germline V gene. Ten or more counts support this clonotype. Its antigen remains undetermined. No much larger clonotype is one base removed from it; base qualities were not supplied.

The V and J genes are TRBV6-2 or TRBV6-3 and TRBJ2-5, with the D gene possibly TRBD1 or TRBD2, each one fitting 5 bases. The sequence was collected from a female donor with early-stage non-small cell lung cancer. Sequenced material: PBMCs, taken at surgery. The nucleotides read TGTGCCAGCAAGTTCCCGGGGACCCAAGAGACCCAGTACTTC. Translated, this is CASKFPGTQETQYF.